The next 18 T cell receptor beta chains were all read from a single sample in a study. MiXCR, run by TCRdb on the RT-PCR reads, gives a single entry per CDR3 protein. The data hold 650,000 to 800,000 distinct CDR3 sequences, with 14% observed a single time. Sequenced: memory CD4+ T cells from blood. The receptor set was obtained from a female donor in good health, serving as a healthy control.

This clonotype was found a few times. V gene TRBV20-1 combines with J gene TRBJ1-1; D is unclear. The V gene lost 6 bases and the J gene lost 4 bases, with 9 bases spanning the gap. Germline V gene sequence: CDR1 DFQATT, CDR2 SNEGSKA (reference sequence). The CDR3 has 11 amino acids. CDR3 coding DNA: TGCAGTGCCCACACGGGCACTGAAGCTTTCTTT. This encodes CSAHTGTEAFF.

This clonotype was recorded at least ten times. The chain joins TRBV10-3 to TRBJ2-3, with 8 nucleotides matching TRBD2. Looked up from germline, CDR1 is ENHRY and CDR2 is SYGVKD. There are 14 residues in the CDR3. Unmatched junction bases numbered 5, after V lost 6 bases and J lost 3 bases. The CDR3 is CAIRASGQTDTQYF. CDR3 DNA sequence: TGTGCCATCAGAGCTAGCGGGCAAACAGATACGCAGTATTTT.

This clonotype was observed a few times. This rearrangement joins TRBV7-2 to TRBJ2-3; possibly TRBD1 for D (5 bases). Germline V gene sequence: CDR1 SGHTA, CDR2 FQGNSA. CDR3 length: 15 amino acids. V was trimmed by 5 bases and J by 2 bases, leaving 14 bases between them. CDR3 region: CASSQSREDTDTQYF. The CDR3, as DNA: TGTGCCAGCAGCCAATCCAGGGAAGACACAGATACGCAGTATTTT. Combining the CDR3 with reference TRBV7-2 and TRBJ2-3 gives the whole variable domain GAGVSQSPSNKVTEKGKDVELRCDPISGHTALYWYRQSLGQGLEFLIYFQGNSAPDKSGLPSDRFSAERTGGSVSTLTIQRTQQEDSAVYLCASSQSREDTDTQYFGPGTRLTVL.

This clonotype was counted only a few times. V usage is TRBV12-3 or TRBV12-4 and J usage is TRBJ1-2; TRBD1 agrees at 9 bases. V was pared by 8 bases and J by 8 bases, with 15 bases of the junction left unmatched. The CDR3 has 15 residues. The CDR3 DNA follows: TGTGCCAGCGCCGGGACAGGGTCCTCCTTGATGGGCTACACCTTC. Translation: CASAGTGSSLMGYTF.

This sequence joins TRBV7-3 and TRBJ2-7, with unresolved D. The V and J ends lost 1 base and 7 bases respectively, with 11 bases between them. The CDR3 is made up of 13 amino acids. Germline CDR1 is SGHTA and CDR2 is FQGTGA. CDR3 region: CASSLRLSGEQYF. CDR3 bases: TGTGCCAGCAGCTTAAGGCTTAGTGGAGAGCAGTACTTC. The whole variable domain, remainder taken from reference TRBV7-3 and TRBJ2-7, is GAGVSQTPSNKVTEKGKYVELRCDPISGHTALYWYRQSLGQGPEFLIYFQGTGAADDSGLPNDRFFAVRPEGSVSTLKIQRTERGDSAVYLCASSLRLSGEQYFGPGTRLTVT.

The chain employs TRBV28 and TRBJ1-1; TRBD1 agrees at 12 bases. There are 14 residues in the CDR3. V was pared by 6 bases and J by 11 bases, with 10 bases of the junction left unmatched. The germline CDR1 and CDR2 sequences are MDHEN and SYDVKM. CDR3 sequence: CASSQGQGATNAFF. The CDR3 region has the DNA TGTGCCAGCAGCCAGGGACAGGGGGCGACGAATGCTTTCTTT.

This clonotype came up a few times. The rearrangement links TRBV27 to TRBJ1-5, with D tentatively TRBD1 (6 bases). Germline V gene sequence: CDR1 MNHEY, CDR2 SMNVEV (reference sequence). CDR3 length: 15 amino acids. The V gene lost 6 bases and the J gene lost 1 base, with 13 bases spanning the gap. This chain's CDR3 is CASSRGRASNQPQHF. The CDR3 coding sequence is TGTGCCAGCAGCCGGGGGCGGGCAAGCAATCAGCCCCAGCATTTT.

This clonotype was detected many times. The V gene is TRBV7-2, the J gene TRBJ1-2, with a weak D call TRBD1 (6 bases). Germline-derived CDR1 and CDR2 are SGHTA and FQGNSA. Trimming cost V 3 bases and J 6 bases, with 11 bases left between them. This CDR3 is 13 amino acids long. CDR3 amino acids: CASSFTWTDGYTF. The DNA for the CDR3 is TGTGCCAGCAGCTTCACCTGGACAGATGGCTACACCTTC.

This clonotype was seen many times. The chain has TRBV5-1 and TRBJ1-5; 8 bases agree with TRBD1. The CDR3 is 15 amino acids. The V segment lost 1 base and the J segment 6 bases; nucleotides outside the gene matches: 6. Per the germline V gene, CDR1 is SGHRS and CDR2 is YFSETQ. The CDR3 reads CASSLNAGGVQPQHF. Written as DNA, the CDR3 is TGCGCCAGCAGCTTGAATGCAGGGGGCGTTCAGCCCCAGCATTTT.

This clonotype was recorded at least ten times. The J gene is TRBJ1-2, the V gene TRBV6-5; D is unclear. The CDR3 has 13 amino acids. Trimming shortened V by 6 bases and J by 4 bases, and 12 bases separated the two germline ends. Germline V CDR1 and CDR2: MNHEY, SVGAGI. The CDR3 here is CASREGRTYGYTF. In DNA form, the CDR3 reads TGTGCCAGCAGAGAAGGCAGAACCTATGGCTACACCTTC.

This clonotype occurred many times. The V and J genes are TRBV4-2 and TRBJ1-4; 10 nucleotides line up with TRBD1. V was pared by 1 base and J by 6 bases, with 5 bases of the junction left unmatched. The CDR3 extends over 16 amino acids. Per germline, CDR1 LGHNA and CDR2 YNFKEQ. The CDR3 is CASSQGVGQGYEKLFF. CDR3 bases: TGTGCCAGCAGCCAAGGTGTGGGACAGGGGTATGAAAAACTGTTTTTT.

This chain uses TRBV7-8 with TRBJ2-2; D gene ambiguous. V gave up 7 bases and J gave up 1 base, with 13 bases separating them. Germline V CDR1 and CDR2: SGHVS, FQNEAQ. The length of the CDR3 is 15 residues. The CDR3 loop reads CASTPVGWNTGELFF. CDR3 nucleotide sequence: TGTGCCAGCACCCCCGTGGGGTGGAACACCGGGGAGCTGTTTTTT.

The chain has TRBV6-6 and TRBJ2-4; no clear D gene. The CDR3 loop spans 12 amino acids. The germline gives CDR1 MNHNY, CDR2 SVGAGI (reference sequence). Trimming took 6 bases from V and 8 from J, leaving 11 bases between them. In nucleotides, the CDR3 is TGTGCCAGCAGAGCTGCCGAAGACATTCAGTACTTC. Its translation: CASRAAEDIQYF.

This clonotype was found a few times. The chain is built from TRBV4-1 and TRBJ1-5; a possible D gene is TRBD1 (5 bases). V lost 1 base and J lost 6, with 13 bases in between. Germline V gene lookup returns CDR1 MGHRA and CDR2 YSYEKL. This CDR3 has 15 amino acids. The CDR3 loop is CASSQGRGRGQPQHF. Here the CDR3 DNA reads TGCGCCAGCAGCCAAGGACGGGGAAGGGGTCAGCCCCAGCATTTT.

In its sample, this clonotype was seen many times. The chain is built from TRBV20-1 and TRBJ2-1; TRBD1 might be the D (6 bases). The germline V and J ends were trimmed by 4 bases and 7 bases, with 20 bases remaining between them. In germline, CDR1 is DFQATT, CDR2 SNEGSKA (reference sequence). The CDR3 runs 15 residues. This CDR3 is CSATDRGQNLNEQFF. DNA for the CDR3: TGCAGTGCTACCGACCGAGGACAGAACCTGAATGAGCAGTTCTTC.

The chain carries TRBV30 and TRBJ2-1; D call uncertain. The CDR3 is made up of 13 amino acids. The germline CDR1 and CDR2 sequences are GTSNPN and SVGIG (reference sequence). The V and J ends lost 5 bases and 5 bases respectively, with 13 bases between them. In nucleotides, the CDR3 is TGTGCCTGGGGACGGTGGGTCGACAATGAGCAGTTCTTC. Translated: CAWGRWVDNEQFF. Combining the CDR3 with reference TRBV30 and TRBJ2-1 gives the whole variable domain SQTIHQWPATLVQPVGSPLSLECTVEGTSNPNLYWYRQAAGRGLQLLFYSVGIGQISSEVPQNLSASRPQDRQFILSSKKLLLSDSGFYLCAWGRWVDNEQFFGPGTRLTVL.

The chain has TRBV27 and TRBJ2-7; D remains ambiguous. Trimming removed 3 bases at V and 5 bases at J, with 17 bases between. CDR1 MNHEY and CDR2 SMNVEV come from the germline V gene (reference sequence). The CDR3 length is 15 residues. The chain's CDR3 is CASSFNPGREDEQYF. CDR3 in DNA: TGTGCCAGCAGTTTCAATCCTGGTAGGGAAGACGAGCAGTACTTC.

This clonotype appeared a few times. V and J are TRBV20-1 and TRBJ1-5; D call uncertain. The germline gives CDR1 DFQATT, CDR2 SNEGSKA (reference sequence). The V end was cut by 5 bases, the J end by 7 bases, with 15 bases between. CDR3 length: 13 residues. CDR3 protein: CSAGRGMGQPQHF. CDR3 nucleotides: TGCAGTGCTGGGCGAGGGATGGGGCAGCCCCAGCATTTT.